A selection of T cell receptor beta chains follows, all from one sample in a study of T cell changes during pregnancy in multiple sclerosis. Libraries were prepared by immunoSEQ multiplex PCR; TCRdb keeps only in-frame clonotypes and omits some of them. The top ten hold more than 1.3% of the sample, which has 50,000 to 80,000 clones, roughly 90% seen once. Sequencing was performed on peripheral blood, taken in the second trimester of pregnancy. All receptors derive from a female donor with multiple sclerosis, enrolled in a pregnancy study. Each CDR3 is given with its conserved first and last residue. The order of the fields is J gene, V gene, clone size, CDR3 length, D gene, CDR3 protein, CDR3 DNA. A D gene is named only where the DNA matches it firmly. Size tells how often a clone was seen (once, few, many) or the class of an expanded clone, and some rows leave it out.

j_call: TRBJ2-1; v_call: TRBV10-3; clone_size: NA; cdr3_length: 19; d_call: TRBD2; cdr3_aa: CAISERGASGSSTYNEQFF; cdr3_nt: TGTGCCATCAGTGAGCGCGGGGCTAGCGGCTCTAGCACCTACAATGAGCAGTTCTTC
j_call: TRBJ1-5; v_call: TRBV19; clone_size: NA; cdr3_length: 16; d_call: NA; cdr3_aa: CASTQSGRGKNQPQHF; cdr3_nt: TGTGCCAGTACCCAATCCGGGAGGGGGAAGAATCAGCCCCAGCATTTT
j_call: TRBJ1-1; v_call: TRBV7-6; clone_size: NA; cdr3_length: 13; d_call: NA; cdr3_aa: CASSLSVNTEAFF; cdr3_nt: TGTGCCAGCAGCTTATCAGTGAACACTGAAGCTTTCTTT
j_call: TRBJ2-7; v_call: TRBV27; clone_size: NA; cdr3_length: 11; d_call: NA; cdr3_aa: CASGLRYEQYF; cdr3_nt: TGTGCCAGCGGGCTACGTTACGAGCAGTACTTC
j_call: TRBJ1-5; v_call: TRBV28; clone_size: NA; cdr3_length: 14; d_call: NA; cdr3_aa: CASRSAGLNQPQHF; cdr3_nt: TGTGCCAGCAGGTCAGCGGGGCTTAATCAGCCCCAGCATTTT
j_call: TRBJ2-3; v_call: TRBV7-2; clone_size: many; cdr3_length: 14; d_call: NA; cdr3_aa: CASSLVQSTDTQYF; cdr3_nt: TGTGCCAGCAGCTTAGTGCAGAGCACAGATACGCAGTATTTT
j_call: TRBJ2-1; v_call: TRBV5-1; clone_size: NA; cdr3_length: 15; d_call: TRBD2; cdr3_aa: CASSLVGGDYNEQFF; cdr3_nt: TGCGCCAGCAGCTTGGTGGGAGGGGACTACAATGAGCAGTTCTTC
j_call: TRBJ1-1; v_call: TRBV6-1; clone_size: NA; cdr3_length: 13; d_call: NA; cdr3_aa: CATRREMNTEAFF; cdr3_nt: TGTGCCACTAGACGGGAGATGAACACTGAAGCTTTCTTT
j_call: TRBJ2-1; v_call: TRBV5-1; clone_size: NA; cdr3_length: 13; d_call: NA; cdr3_aa: CASSLQWRNEQFF; cdr3_nt: TGCGCCAGCAGCTTGCAATGGAGGAATGAGCAGTTCTTC
j_call: TRBJ2-5; v_call: TRBV10-1; clone_size: once; cdr3_length: 16; d_call: TRBD2; cdr3_aa: CASSESASSGQETQYF; cdr3_nt: TGCGCCAGCAGTGAGTCCGCGTCTAGCGGACAAGAGACCCAGTACTTC
j_call: TRBJ1-6; v_call: TRBV4-1; clone_size: NA; cdr3_length: 16; d_call: NA; cdr3_aa: CASSQDMGLESSPLHF; cdr3_nt: TGCGCCAGCAGCCAAGATATGGGGCTCGAGAGTTCACCCCTCCACTTT
j_call: TRBJ2-1; v_call: TRBV6-5; clone_size: NA; cdr3_length: 13; d_call: NA; cdr3_aa: CASSYSRVGEQFF; cdr3_nt: TGTGCCAGCAGTTACTCCAGGGTGGGGGAGCAGTTCTTC
j_call: TRBJ2-7; v_call: TRBV6-4; clone_size: NA; cdr3_length: 15; d_call: TRBD2; cdr3_aa: CASSVGTSLVSEQYF; cdr3_nt: TGTGCCAGCAGTGTCGGGACTAGTTTAGTCAGCGAGCAGTACTTC
j_call: TRBJ2-1; v_call: TRBV7-3; clone_size: NA; cdr3_length: 20; d_call: NA; cdr3_aa: CASSSLPGRDPVKGPNEQFF; cdr3_nt: TGTGCCAGCAGCTCCCTCCCGGGTCGGGATCCGGTAAAAGGGCCCAATGAGCAGTTCTTC
j_call: TRBJ1-2; v_call: TRBV29-1; clone_size: NA; cdr3_length: 15; d_call: TRBD1; cdr3_aa: CSVEDGTGPNYGYTF; cdr3_nt: TGCAGCGTTGAAGACGGGACAGGGCCCAACTATGGCTACACCTTC
j_call: TRBJ1-4; v_call: TRBV28; clone_size: NA; cdr3_length: 15; d_call: NA; cdr3_aa: CASSATRLVDEKLFF; cdr3_nt: TGTGCCAGCAGTGCCACTAGGCTTGTTGATGAAAAACTGTTTTTT
j_call: TRBJ2-7; v_call: TRBV4-1; clone_size: NA; cdr3_length: 15; d_call: NA; cdr3_aa: CASSQGNTGRNEQYF; cdr3_nt: TGCGCCAGCAGCCAAGGTAATACAGGGAGAAACGAGCAGTACTTC
j_call: TRBJ2-5; v_call: TRBV5-4; clone_size: NA; cdr3_length: 15; d_call: TRBD1; cdr3_aa: CASSHFPDRGKTQYF; cdr3_nt: TGTGCCAGCAGCCATTTTCCCGACAGGGGAAAGACCCAGTACTTC
j_call: TRBJ1-2; v_call: TRBV28; clone_size: NA; cdr3_length: 12; d_call: NA; cdr3_aa: CASSLRVGGYTF; cdr3_nt: TGTGCCAGCAGTTTGAGGGTCGGCGGCTACACCTTC
j_call: TRBJ2-5; v_call: TRBV5-6; clone_size: NA; cdr3_length: 12; d_call: NA; cdr3_aa: CASSLPQETQYF; cdr3_nt: TGTGCCAGCAGCTTGCCACAAGAGACCCAGTACTTC
j_call: TRBJ2-2; v_call: TRBV19; clone_size: NA; cdr3_length: 14; d_call: NA; cdr3_aa: CASSIRQDSGELFF; cdr3_nt: TGTGCCAGTAGTATTAGGCAGGACTCCGGGGAGCTGTTTTTT
j_call: TRBJ2-2; v_call: TRBV7-2; clone_size: once; cdr3_length: 12; d_call: NA; cdr3_aa: CASSSSLGELFF; cdr3_nt: TGTGCCAGCAGCTCGTCCCTGGGGGAGCTGTTTTTT
j_call: TRBJ1-2; v_call: TRBV14; clone_size: NA; cdr3_length: 13; d_call: NA; cdr3_aa: CASSQDWRGGYTF; cdr3_nt: TGTGCCAGCAGCCAAGATTGGCGGGGAGGCTACACCTTC
j_call: TRBJ2-7; v_call: TRBV7-9; clone_size: NA; cdr3_length: 12; d_call: TRBD1; cdr3_aa: CACDRGSYEQYF; cdr3_nt: TGTGCCTGCGACAGGGGATCCTACGAGCAGTACTTC
j_call: TRBJ1-1; v_call: TRBV4-3; clone_size: NA; cdr3_length: 14; d_call: NA; cdr3_aa: CASSLVRGGTEAFF; cdr3_nt: TGCGCCAGCAGCCTCGTCAGGGGCGGCACTGAAGCTTTCTTT
j_call: TRBJ1-1; v_call: TRBV28; clone_size: NA; cdr3_length: 16; d_call: TRBD1; cdr3_aa: CASSSAGQGKDTEAFF; cdr3_nt: TGTGCCAGCAGTTCCGCCGGACAGGGAAAGGACACTGAAGCTTTCTTT
j_call: TRBJ2-7; v_call: TRBV29-1; clone_size: NA; cdr3_length: 15; d_call: TRBD1; cdr3_aa: CSVETPGQSSYEQYF; cdr3_nt: TGCAGCGTTGAAACCCCGGGACAGAGCTCCTACGAGCAGTACTTC
j_call: TRBJ1-2; v_call: TRBV5-1; clone_size: few; cdr3_length: 13; d_call: TRBD1; cdr3_aa: CASSPTGGEGYTF; cdr3_nt: TGCGCCAGCAGCCCGACAGGGGGTGAGGGCTACACCTTC
j_call: TRBJ1-1; v_call: TRBV10-1; clone_size: NA; cdr3_length: 15; d_call: TRBD1; cdr3_aa: CASSESRDRDWEAFF; cdr3_nt: TGCGCCAGCAGTGAGTCGAGGGACAGGGATTGGGAAGCTTTCTTT
j_call: TRBJ2-3; v_call: TRBV7-9; clone_size: NA; cdr3_length: 12; d_call: NA; cdr3_aa: CASSLVRDTQYF; cdr3_nt: TGTGCCAGCAGCTTAGTTAGAGATACGCAGTATTTT
j_call: TRBJ2-1; v_call: TRBV12-5; clone_size: once; cdr3_length: 12; d_call: TRBD2; cdr3_aa: CASGLAGGEQFF; cdr3_nt: TGTGCTAGTGGGTTAGCGGGAGGTGAGCAGTTCTTC
j_call: TRBJ1-1; v_call: TRBV5-1; clone_size: once; cdr3_length: 13; d_call: NA; cdr3_aa: CASSWDKNTEAFF; cdr3_nt: TGCGCCAGCAGCTGGGACAAGAACACTGAAGCTTTCTTT
j_call: TRBJ2-5; v_call: TRBV5-1; clone_size: NA; cdr3_length: 14; d_call: TRBD2; cdr3_aa: CASRPGGRVETQYF; cdr3_nt: TGCGCCAGCAGGCCGGGGGGAAGGGTGGAGACCCAGTACTTC
j_call: TRBJ1-5; v_call: TRBV28; clone_size: NA; cdr3_length: 19; d_call: NA; cdr3_aa: CASSPDGTPVGYSNQPQHF; cdr3_nt: TGTGCCAGCAGCCCGGACGGGACACCCGTCGGCTATAGCAATCAGCCCCAGCATTTT
j_call: TRBJ1-3; v_call: TRBV6-1; clone_size: NA; cdr3_length: 15; d_call: NA; cdr3_aa: CASSGQANSGNTIYF; cdr3_nt: TGTGCCAGCAGTGGACAGGCGAACTCTGGAAACACCATATATTTT
j_call: TRBJ2-7; v_call: TRBV9; clone_size: once; cdr3_length: 16; d_call: TRBD1; cdr3_aa: CASSATMGQGSYEQYF; cdr3_nt: TGTGCCAGCAGCGCCACGATGGGACAGGGATCCTACGAGCAGTACTTC
j_call: TRBJ1-2; v_call: TRBV7-2; clone_size: once; cdr3_length: 15; d_call: NA; cdr3_aa: CASSPGTSQNYGYTF; cdr3_nt: TGTGCCAGCAGCCCCGGGACATCCCAGAACTATGGCTACACCTTC
j_call: TRBJ2-4; v_call: TRBV5-4; clone_size: NA; cdr3_length: 15; d_call: TRBD2; cdr3_aa: CASSRAGGAKNIQYF; cdr3_nt: TGTGCCAGCAGTCGTGCGGGGGGGGCCAAAAACATTCAGTACTTC
j_call: TRBJ2-7; v_call: TRBV5-6; clone_size: NA; cdr3_length: 16; d_call: TRBD2; cdr3_aa: CASSLVTGLAIYEQYF; cdr3_nt: TGTGCCAGCAGCTTGGTGACGGGACTAGCGATCTACGAGCAGTACTTC
j_call: TRBJ2-1; v_call: TRBV6-1; clone_size: NA; cdr3_length: 16; d_call: NA; cdr3_aa: CASSGLQAQSYNEQFF; cdr3_nt: TGTGCCAGCAGTGGATTACAGGCCCAATCCTACAATGAGCAGTTCTTC
j_call: TRBJ1-4; v_call: TRBV5-6; clone_size: NA; cdr3_length: 16; d_call: TRBD1; cdr3_aa: CASSLAKRGQGRKLFF; cdr3_nt: TGTGCCAGCAGCTTGGCTAAAAGGGGACAGGGGAGGAAACTGTTTTTT
j_call: TRBJ2-5; v_call: TRBV23-1; clone_size: NA; cdr3_length: 20; d_call: TRBD1; cdr3_aa: CASSQTGAPGPGTGQETQYF; cdr3_nt: TGCGCCAGCAGTCAAACAGGCGCCCCTGGCCCTGGGACAGGGCAAGAGACCCAGTACTTC
j_call: TRBJ1-3; v_call: TRBV14; clone_size: once; cdr3_length: 13; d_call: NA; cdr3_aa: CASSQDRGDTIYF; cdr3_nt: TGTGCCAGCAGCCAAGATCGGGGGGACACCATATATTTT
j_call: TRBJ2-3; v_call: TRBV7-2; clone_size: NA; cdr3_length: 15; d_call: TRBD2; cdr3_aa: CASSELAGPTDTQYF; cdr3_nt: TGTGCCAGCAGCGAATTAGCGGGACCCACAGATACGCAGTATTTT
j_call: TRBJ1-1; v_call: TRBV10-1; clone_size: once; cdr3_length: 14; d_call: TRBD1; cdr3_aa: CASCRDRETTEAFF; cdr3_nt: TGCGCCAGCTGTAGGGACAGGGAGACCACTGAAGCTTTCTTT
j_call: TRBJ1-1; v_call: TRBV12-5; clone_size: NA; cdr3_length: 17; d_call: TRBD1; cdr3_aa: CASGLAIRTGRNTEAFF; cdr3_nt: TGTGCTAGTGGTTTGGCAATCCGGACAGGCAGGAACACTGAAGCTTTCTTT
j_call: TRBJ2-5; v_call: TRBV7-2; clone_size: NA; cdr3_length: 13; d_call: NA; cdr3_aa: CASSRGRGETQYF; cdr3_nt: TGTGCCAGCAGCCGTGGGAGAGGAGAGACCCAGTACTTC
j_call: TRBJ2-7; v_call: TRBV7-9; clone_size: once; cdr3_length: 14; d_call: TRBD2; cdr3_aa: CASSTGTSGYEQYF; cdr3_nt: TGTGCCAGCAGCACCGGGACTAGCGGCTACGAGCAGTACTTC
j_call: TRBJ1-4; v_call: TRBV6-1; clone_size: NA; cdr3_length: 16; d_call: NA; cdr3_aa: CASSEARRGNGEKLFF; cdr3_nt: TGTGCCAGCAGTGAAGCGCGACGGGGGAACGGCGAAAAACTGTTTTTT